A single sample gave rise to the 24 T cell receptor beta chains below, sequenced in a study of PD-L1 blockade in urothelial cancer. The protocol was immunoSEQ multiplex PCR, while the TCRdb copy is restricted to in-frame clones and leaves out a portion. The sample lists some 100,000 clones; roughly nine tenths were seen once. Sequences were derived from PBMCs, sampled around atezolizumab (anti-PD-L1) treatment. These receptors were collected from a woman aged 80 or over with urothelial cancer.

This chain links TRBV6-4 with TRBJ2-1; 7 positions agree with TRBD2. In germline, CDR1 is MRHNA, CDR2 SNTAGT. The V segment lost 3 bases and the J segment 6 bases; nucleotides outside the gene matches: 11. The CDR3 spans 16 residues. CDR3 sequence: CASSDSFGGSFNEQFF. CDR3 coding DNA: TGTGCCAGCAGTGATTCGTTCGGCGGGAGTTTCAATGAGCAGTTCTTC.

The chain uses TRBV7-9 and TRBJ1-1, with 7 nucleotides matching TRBD1. Trimming cost V 5 bases and J 5 bases; bases outside gene matches: 11. Germline assignment: CDR1 SEHNR and CDR2 FQNEAQ (reference sequence). This CDR3 contains 15 residues. DNA of the CDR3: TGTGCCAGCAGCCCGCCAAAGGGGGCGGGGACTGAAGCTTTCTTT. It yields the protein CASSPPKGAGTEAFF.

V gene TRBV7-3 combines with J gene TRBJ1-3; 8 nucleotides match TRBD1. Trimming cost V 1 base and J 3 bases; bases outside gene matches: 8. This CDR3 is 17 amino acids long. The V gene's germline CDR1 is SGHTA and CDR2 FQGTGA. This chain's CDR3 is CASSLRVQGARGNTIYF. As DNA, the CDR3 is TGTGCCAGCAGCTTAAGAGTTCAGGGGGCGCGTGGAAACACCATATATTTT.

This clone was seen more than once but under ten times. The chain recombines TRBV7-8 with TRBJ2-7; D perhaps matches TRBD1 (6 bases). Trimming left V 1 base short and J 2 bases short, with 12 bases between. From germline, CDR1 is SGHVS and CDR2 FQNEAQ. The CDR3 has 15 residues. This CDR3 is CASSLDRVSAYEQYF. CDR3 in DNA: TGTGCCAGCAGCTTAGACAGGGTGTCGGCCTACGAGCAGTACTTC.

The chain links TRBV5-4 to TRBJ2-5, with 9 bases aligning to TRBD2. The V and J ends lost 3 bases and 5 bases, in that order; junction bases with no gene match: 8. Germline V CDR1 and CDR2: SGHNT, YYREEE (reference sequence). The CDR3 is 15 amino acids. The CDR3 spells CASSSTSGPSETQYF. As DNA, the CDR3 is TGTGCCAGCAGCTCAACTAGCGGGCCCTCGGAGACCCAGTACTTC.

The V gene is TRBV15, the J gene TRBJ2-1; a possible D gene is TRBD2 (6 bases). Germline values: CDR1 LNHNV, CDR2 YYDKDF (reference sequence). The CDR3 totals 17 residues. V was cut by 0 bases and J by 0 bases, with 12 bases left in between. The chain's CDR3 is CATSRDRGFRSYNEQFF. CDR3 nucleotide sequence: TGTGCCACCAGCAGAGATCGGGGGTTTCGCTCCTACAATGAGCAGTTCTTC.

The V gene is TRBV18, the J gene TRBJ1-3; 9 bases match TRBD1. The CDR3 spans 16 residues. With 3 bases clipped from V and 0 bases from J, the junction kept 3 bases outside the gene matches. The germline V gene has CDR1 KGHSH and CDR2 LQKENI. The CDR3 bases are TGTGCCAGCTCACCGACAGGGGGGAACTCTGGAAACACCATATATTTT. Amino acids: CASSPTGGNSGNTIYF.

The chain joins TRBV5-1 to TRBJ2-1; 11 bases fit TRBD2. Germline trimming cut 3 bases from V and 7 bases from J; bases unmatched to any gene: 12. This CDR3 comprises 17 residues. CDR1 is SGHRS, CDR2 YFSETQ, per germline. CDR3 sequence reads: CASSWTSGSTFPNEQFF. Here the CDR3 DNA reads TGCGCCAGCAGCTGGACTAGCGGGTCCACCTTTCCAAATGAGCAGTTCTTC.

The chain uses TRBV30 and TRBJ2-2; 7 bases map to TRBD1. The CDR3 extends over 14 amino acids. Germline V CDR1 and CDR2: GTSNPN, SVGIG (reference sequence). Trimming removed 1 base from V and 5 bases from J; junction bases left unmatched: 4. In DNA, the CDR3 is TGTGCCTGGAGTGGAACAGGGGTTACCGGGGAGCTGTTTTTT. Translated, it gives CAWSGTGVTGELFF.

The sample holds one count of this clone. The chain uses TRBV28 and TRBJ1-2, with D perhaps TRBD1 (5 bases). Trimming removed 3 bases from V and 2 bases from J, with 13 bases in between. The CDR3 extends over 15 amino acids. Per germline, CDR1 MDHEN and CDR2 SYDVKM. This CDR3 reads CASSLGLQENYGYTF. The DNA of the CDR3 is TGTGCCAGCAGTTTGGGCTTACAGGAGAACTATGGCTACACCTTC.

The chain carries TRBV7-8 and TRBJ1-1; tentatively, D is TRBD1 (6 bases). The CDR3 runs 14 residues. Trimming pared 3 bases from V and 1 base from J, leaving 9 bases between. The germline V gene encodes CDR1 SGHVS and CDR2 FQNEAQ. CDR3 region: CASSLVQGNTEAFF. DNA of the CDR3: TGTGCCAGCAGCTTGGTACAGGGGAACACTGAAGCTTTCTTT.

The rearrangement uses TRBV19 and TRBJ1-5, with 9 bases fitting TRBD1. After removal of 5 bases from V and 4 bases from J, the junction contained 9 bases not matched to a gene. Germline V CDR1 and CDR2: LNHDA, SQIVND (reference sequence). CDR3 length: 16 residues. The CDR3 DNA reads as TGTGCCAGTAGTTCGCCGAACAGGGGGCAAAATCAGCCCCAGCATTTT. Translated: CASSSPNRGQNQPQHF.

The chain employs TRBV6-1 and TRBJ2-2; no clear D. Germline V gene lookup returns CDR1 MNHNS and CDR2 SASEGT. Trimming took 6 bases from V and 8 from J, leaving 7 bases between them. CDR3 size: 11 residues. Written as DNA, the CDR3 is TGTGCCAGCAGCCGAGTTGGGGAGCTGTTTTTT. Translation gives CASSRVGELFF.

This clone occurred once. The J gene is TRBJ1-5, the V gene TRBV10-2; 7 positions agree with TRBD1. V gave up 5 bases and J gave up 3 bases; unmatched junction bases: 4. Germline V gives CDR1 WSHSY, CDR2 SAAADI. This CDR3 region has 14 residues. This CDR3 reads CASSSTGNNQPQHF. Written as DNA, the CDR3 is TGCGCCAGCAGTTCGACAGGGAACAATCAGCCCCAGCATTTT.

This sequence joins TRBV6-1 and TRBJ1-5; weak D call: TRBD1 (6 bases). Trimming left V 6 bases short and J 8 bases short, with 17 bases between. The CDR3 is 14 amino acids. Germline values: CDR1 MNHNS, CDR2 SASEGT. CDR3 sequence (DNA): TGTGCCAGCAGCTTCAGGGGAAAGTCAGAGCCCCAGCATTTT. Translation gives CASSFRGKSEPQHF.

This clone was seen more than once but under ten times. One end of the junction varies from germline; a read error may be responsible. This chain uses TRBV10-3 with TRBJ2-1; D possibly corresponds to TRBD2 (6 bases). The CDR3 extends over 12 amino acids. Germline V gene sequence: CDR1 ENHRY, CDR2 SYGVKD. As DNA, the CDR3 is TGTGCCATCAGCCCTGGGGGAGGCGTGGGGATCTTC. It is translated as CAISPGGGVGIF.

The chain uses TRBV30 and TRBJ2-1, with a weak D call TRBD1 (6 bases). This CDR3 is built from 14 residues. V dropped 0 bases and J dropped 7 bases, with 13 bases sitting between them. CDR1 GTSNPN and CDR2 SVGIG come from the germline V gene (reference sequence). The CDR3 DNA is TGTGCCTGGAGTGTATGGGCAGGGGTGAATGAGCAGTTCTTC. Its protein is CAWSVWAGVNEQFF.

This sequence joins TRBV25-1 and TRBJ1-3; D is perhaps TRBD1 (5 bases). Germline CDR1 is MGHDK and CDR2 is SYGVNS. CDR3 length: 13 residues. The V and J ends lost 4 bases and 8 bases respectively, with 12 bases between them. The CDR3 here is CASSVDGGYTIYF. DNA for the CDR3: TGTGCCAGCAGTGTTGACGGGGGTTACACCATATATTTT.

V and J are TRBV10-2 and TRBJ2-1; TRBD2 matches at 7 bases. With 6 bases clipped from V and 6 bases from J, the junction kept 5 bases outside the gene matches. Germline CDR1 and CDR2: WSHSY and SAAADI. There are 13 residues in the CDR3. The CDR3 coding sequence is TGCGCCAGCAGGCGGGGGTTCTCCAATGAGCAGTTCTTC. Translation: CASRRGFSNEQFF.

The V gene is TRBV19, the J gene TRBJ2-1; 9 bases line up with TRBD2. The V segment lost 5 bases and the J segment 7 bases; nucleotides outside the gene matches: 12. This CDR3 has 16 residues. Germline lookup yields CDR1 LNHDA and CDR2 SQIVND (reference sequence). In DNA, the CDR3 is TGTGCCAGTAGTCCCCGAGGGTGGCTAGCGGGAAATGAGCAGTTCTTC. It is translated as CASSPRGWLAGNEQFF.

This sequence joins TRBV6-5 and TRBJ2-7; weak D call: TRBD1 (6 bases). Trimming stripped 6 bases from V and 2 bases from J, with 17 bases between. Germline-derived CDR1 and CDR2 are MNHEY and SVGAGI. The CDR3 has 15 residues. The CDR3 spells CASRPPTGATYEQYF. The CDR3 DNA reads as TGTGCCAGCAGACCACCGACAGGTGCTACCTACGAGCAGTACTTC.

The chain joins TRBV19 to TRBJ2-7; 9 bases line up with TRBD1. Germline assignment: CDR1 LNHDA and CDR2 SQIVND (reference sequence). V dropped 10 bases and J dropped 4; count of bases not matched to a gene: 2. The CDR3 covers 11 residues. The CDR3 spells CATGQGYEQYF. DNA for the CDR3: TGTGCCACAGGACAGGGGTACGAGCAGTACTTC.

The rearrangement joins TRBV18 to TRBJ2-7, with 10 nucleotides matching TRBD1. The CDR3 covers 15 residues. Germline CDR1 reads KGHSH; CDR2 reads LQKENI. V shed 2 bases, J shed 2 bases, and the junction held 3 bases outside the gene matches. The DNA of the CDR3 is TGTGCCAGCTCACCAATGGGACAGGGGACCTACGAGCAGTACTTC. This gives the protein CASSPMGQGTYEQYF.

CDR3 region: CASSSGRETQYF. In nucleotides, the CDR3 is TGTGCCAGCAGTAGCGGGAGAGAGACCCAGTACTTC. The chain carries TRBV2 and TRBJ2-5; 8 bases fit TRBD2. The CDR3 contains 12 residues. The ends lost 5 bases at V and 4 bases at J; junction bases unmatched: 0. The V gene's germline CDR1 is SNHLY and CDR2 FYNNEI.